The 29 T cell receptor beta chains presented below share a single source sample, sequenced in a study of radiotherapy plus CTLA-4 blockade in lung cancer. Repertoires were generated with immunoSEQ multiplex PCR, while TCRdb's copy carries only in-frame clones and drops some. The data show approximately 89,000 clones, about 78% seen once. The sample was peripheral blood, taken from a patient treated with radiotherapy plus ipilimumab. These receptors came from a human donor with non-small cell lung cancer who had a partial response to radiotherapy plus ipilimumab. Some clones in this sample may be carry-over from other donors' samples.

This clone was counted between two and nine times. The J gene is TRBJ1-1, the V gene TRBV7-9, with D tentatively TRBD1 (6 bases). In germline, CDR1 is SEHNR, CDR2 FQNEAQ (reference sequence). The CDR3 length is 15 residues. The V end was cut by 1 base, the J end by 4 bases, with 13 bases between. DNA for the CDR3: TGTGCCAGCAGCTTAGTGGATTTAGGGGGCACTGAAGCTTTCTTT. It yields the protein CASSLVDLGGTEAFF. Full variable domain (rest looked up from reference TRBV7-9 and TRBJ1-1): DTGVSQNPRHKITKRGQNVTFRCDPISEHNRLYWYRQTLGQGPEFLTYFQNEAQLEKSRLLSDRFSAERPKGSFSTLEIQRTEQGDSAMYLCASSLVDLGGTEAFFGQGTRLTVV.

The V and J genes are TRBV28 and TRBJ2-3; D call uncertain. CDR1 is MDHEN and CDR2 is SYDVKM in the germline V gene. V was trimmed by 5 bases and J by 4 bases, leaving 16 bases between them. CDR3 length: 15 amino acids. The CDR3 sequence: CASSPPTRRPDTQYF. The CDR3, as DNA: TGTGCCAGCAGTCCCCCGACTCGACGCCCAGATACGCAGTATTTT. Complete variable domain (other parts from reference TRBV28 and TRBJ2-3): DVKVTQSSRYLVKRTGEKVFLECVQDMDHENMFWYRQDPGLGLRLIYFSYDVKMKEKGDIPEGYSVSREKKERFSLILESASTNQTSMYLCASSPPTRRPDTQYFGPGTRLTVL.

CDR3 nucleotides: TGTGCCAGCAGTGGACAGCGGGAGTACAATGAGCAGTTCTTC. Translation gives CASSGQREYNEQFF. This chain links TRBV6-1 with TRBJ2-1, with 8 bases identical to TRBD2. The CDR3 covers 14 residues. Germline V lookup: CDR1 MNHNS, CDR2 SASEGT. V lost 4 bases to trimming and J lost 4 bases; unmatched junction nucleotides: 3.

The chain uses TRBV27 and TRBJ2-2, with a weak D call TRBD1 (6 bases). Germline V gene data show CDR1 as MNHEY and CDR2 as SMNVEV (reference sequence). CDR3 size: 16 residues. V was trimmed by 2 bases and J by 7 bases, leaving 17 bases between them. CDR3 sequence (DNA): TGTGCCAGCAGTTTAGGGGTCCTCAGGGGTCGCGGGGAGCTGTTTTTT. This translates into CASSLGVLRGRGELFF.

The count of this clone is one. V is TRBV2 and J is TRBJ2-5; 9 bases map to TRBD1. CDR3 length equals 15 residues. In germline, CDR1 is SNHLY, CDR2 FYNNEI. J lost 2 bases, V lost 7 bases, and 8 bases had no gene match. CDR3 region: CASNRQGGGQETQYF. The CDR3 nucleotides read TGTGCCAGCAACAGACAGGGGGGAGGTCAAGAGACCCAGTACTTC. The whole variable domain, filled in from reference TRBV2 and TRBJ2-5, reads EPEVTQTPSHQVTQMGQEVILRCVPISNHLYFYWYRQILGQKVEFLVSFYNNEISEKSEIFDDQFSVERPDGSNFTLKIRSTKLEDSAMYFCASNRQGGGQETQYFGPGTRLLVL.

In DNA form, the CDR3 reads TGTGCCAGCAGCAAAGGGACAGGGGCTGGCCAGCCCCAGCATTTT. Encoded protein: CASSKGTGAGQPQHF. The chain uses TRBV7-2 and TRBJ1-5; TRBD1 matches at 10 bases. Germline CDR1 is SGHTA and CDR2 is FQGNSA. The CDR3 is 15 amino acids. The J segment lost 7 bases and the V segment lost 5 bases, leaving 8 bases of the junction unmatched.

CDR3 protein: CACSGGGNEQFF. As DNA, the CDR3 is TGTGCCTGCTCAGGAGGAGGGAATGAGCAGTTCTTC. V usage is TRBV7-2 and J usage is TRBJ2-1; a weak D match, TRBD2 (6 bases). Germline CDR1 and CDR2: SGHTA and FQGNSA. This CDR3 contains 12 residues. V was cut by 11 bases and J by 7 bases, with 15 bases left in between. The full variable domain, rest sourced from reference TRBV7-2 and TRBJ2-1, is GAGVSQSPSNKVTEKGKDVELRCDPISGHTALYWYRQSLGQGLEFLIYFQGNSAPDKSGLPSDRFSAERTGGSVSTLTIQRTQQEDSAVYLCACSGGGNEQFFGPGTRLTVL.

CDR3 amino acids: CASTGTSRADTQYF. CDR3 DNA: TGCGCCAGTACCGGGACTAGCCGGGCAGATACGCAGTATTTT. The chain links TRBV5-1 to TRBJ2-3; 9 bases map to TRBD2. This CDR3 has 14 residues. In germline, CDR1 is SGHRS, CDR2 YFSETQ. Losses at the gene ends were 8 bases for V and 4 bases for J; bases not matched to a gene: 8.

A few counts support this clone. The chain links TRBV6-1 to TRBJ2-5; D is possibly TRBD1 (6 bases). Between the trimmed V and J ends, which lost 11 bases and 2 bases, there was a span of 21 bases. Germline CDR1 MNHNS, CDR2 SASEGT. The CDR3 covers 15 residues. CDR3 in amino acids: CAEAPGTNSQETQYF. The CDR3 DNA sequence: TGTGCCGAGGCCCCAGGGACAAACTCGCAAGAGACCCAGTACTTC.

The V call is TRBV6-5, the J call TRBJ2-7, with D possibly being TRBD2 (5 bases). V gave up 5 bases and J gave up 2 bases, with 10 bases separating them. The CDR3 spans 13 residues. CDR1 is MNHEY, CDR2 SVGAGI, per germline. For the CDR3, the DNA is TGTGCCAGCAGTCCCGGGAACCCCTACGAGCAGTACTTC. Amino acids: CASSPGNPYEQYF.

The V call is TRBV6-6, the J call TRBJ1-5; D uncertain. Trimming stripped 5 bases from V and 4 bases from J, with 9 bases between. CDR1 and CDR2 (germline): MNHNY, SVGAGI (reference sequence). This CDR3 region has 13 residues. CDR3 nucleotide sequence: TGTGCCAGCAGTGGGCGGGAGAATCAGCCCCAGCATTTT. Translation: CASSGRENQPQHF.

J is TRBJ2-1 and V is TRBV6-6; 9 bases match TRBD2. Germline V gene lookup returns CDR1 MNHNY and CDR2 SVGAGI (reference sequence). V gave up 5 bases and J gave up 8 bases; unmatched junction bases: 7. The CDR3 sequence is 14 residues long. Written as DNA, the CDR3 is TGTGCCAGCAGTGGGGCGGGAGGGCCGGATGAGCAGTTCTTC. The encoded protein is CASSGAGGPDEQFF.

A single count supports this clone. The J gene is TRBJ1-2, the V gene TRBV9; 7 positions match TRBD1. The CDR3 covers 13 residues. Germline V CDR1 and CDR2: SGDLS, YYNGEE. Unmatched junction bases numbered 3, after V lost 0 bases and J lost 7 bases. CDR3 region: CASSVEGAGGYTF. For the CDR3, the DNA is TGTGCCAGCAGCGTAGAGGGGGCCGGTGGCTACACCTTC.

CDR3 in DNA: TGTGCCAGCAGCCTAGGGGGCTATGTTGAGACCCAGTACTTC. As protein: CASSLGGYVETQYF. This chain joins TRBV27 and TRBJ2-5; 7 positions agree with TRBD1. Trimming removed 6 bases from V and 5 bases from J; junction bases left unmatched: 9. Germline loops: CDR1 MNHEY, CDR2 SMNVEV (reference sequence). The CDR3 sequence is 14 residues long.

This clone is termed medium-sized (0.01 to 0.1%). The chain is built from TRBV5-4 and TRBJ1-6; TRBD1 agrees at 9 bases. The germline V gene has CDR1 SGHNT and CDR2 YYREEE (reference sequence). CDR3 length: 15 residues. Germline trimming cut 4 bases from V and 9 bases from J; bases unmatched to any gene: 8. CDR3 coding DNA: TGTGCCAGCAGCAAGACAGGGGGTCCAACTTCACCCCTCCACTTT. This gives the protein CASSKTGGPTSPLHF.

The chain couples TRBV5-1 to TRBJ1-4; the D gene is possibly TRBD1 (6 bases). Trimming took off 4 bases at V and 3 bases at J, with 13 bases between the two ends. Germline V gene data show CDR1 as SGHRS and CDR2 as YFSETQ. This CDR3 has 15 amino acids. DNA for the CDR3: TGCGCCAGCAGCCCTCAGGGGATGGCTAATGAAAAACTGTTTTTT. Encoded protein: CASSPQGMANEKLFF.

The gene calls are TRBV6-1 and TRBJ2-2, with D possibly TRBD2 on 6 matching bases. In germline, CDR1 is MNHNS, CDR2 SASEGT. V shed 7 bases and J shed 5 bases, with 17 bases lying between them. This CDR3 is 15 amino acids long. This CDR3 is CASILEGALTGELFF. Here the CDR3 DNA reads TGTGCCAGCATCCTGGAGGGAGCTCTAACCGGGGAGCTGTTTTTT.

This clone appeared a single time. The chain is built from TRBV9 and TRBJ2-2, with 15 bases aligning to TRBD2. The CDR3 spans 16 residues. Looked up from germline, CDR1 is SGDLS and CDR2 is YYNGEE. The trim removed 4 bases at V and 7 bases at J, leaving 5 bases unmatched. The CDR3 here is CASSPGTSGGFGELFF. CDR3 in DNA: TGTGCCAGCAGCCCTGGGACTAGCGGGGGGTTCGGGGAGCTGTTTTTT.

The chain has TRBV6-6 and TRBJ2-7; 9 bases map to TRBD1. V shed 6 bases, J shed 5 bases, and the junction held 11 bases outside the gene matches. The CDR3 length is 15 residues. Germline CDR1 reads MNHNY; CDR2 reads SVGAGI (reference sequence). The CDR3 nucleotides are TGTGCCAGCAGGGATCCGGGACAGGGATCTCACGAGCAGTACTTC. It translates to CASRDPGQGSHEQYF.

The V gene is TRBV28, the J gene TRBJ1-1, with 7 bases matching TRBD1. Germline CDR1 and CDR2: MDHEN and SYDVKM. CDR3 size: 15 residues. V trimming: 7 bases; J trimming: 4 bases; junction bases outside the gene matches: 12. CDR3 amino acids: CASTLAGGRFTEAFF. Here the CDR3 DNA reads TGTGCCAGCACCCTCGCAGGGGGTAGGTTCACTGAAGCTTTCTTT.

This rearrangement joins TRBV7-6 to TRBJ2-1; D gene uncertain. CDR3 size: 14 residues. The germline V gene has CDR1 SGHVS and CDR2 FNYEAQ. V was trimmed by 5 bases and J by 9 bases, leaving 17 bases between them. The DNA of the CDR3 is TGTGCCAGCAGCCGACAATCTTTGACCCCTGAGCAGTTCTTC. Residues: CASSRQSLTPEQFF.

This chain uses TRBV19 with TRBJ2-5, with D tentatively TRBD2 (7 bases). CDR3 size: 19 residues. The germline V gene has CDR1 LNHDA and CDR2 SQIVND (reference sequence). V gave up 2 bases and J gave up 2 bases, with 24 bases separating them. The CDR3 DNA follows: TGTGCCAGTAGTATACAGGGAGTGAACGGGGGAGGGGGGCAAGAGACCCAGTACTTC. Translating gives CASSIQGVNGGGGQETQYF.

The genes are TRBV5-8 and TRBJ2-2; 11 bases match TRBD1. Trimming cost V 10 bases and J 7 bases; bases outside gene matches: 9. This CDR3 spans 14 amino acids. In germline, CDR1 is SGHTS, CDR2 YDEGEE. CDR3: CAAQRDRGFGELFF. Here the CDR3 DNA reads TGTGCCGCACAACGGGACAGGGGGTTCGGGGAGCTGTTTTTT.

This clone was found once. The chain couples TRBV5-1 to TRBJ1-6; D is ambiguous. V lost 4 bases and J 0 bases, leaving 8 bases between the germline ends. The CDR3 is made up of 15 amino acids. Germline V gene sequence: CDR1 SGHRS, CDR2 YFSETQ. The CDR3 DNA follows: TGCGCCAGCAGCAGGCGGAGCTCCTATAATTCACCCCTCCACTTT. Residues: CASSRRSSYNSPLHF.

V is TRBV5-1 and J is TRBJ2-3; 15 nucleotides align to TRBD2. Germline V CDR1 and CDR2: SGHRS, YFSETQ. The CDR3 contains 16 residues. V shed 4 bases and J 6 bases; nucleotides not matched to a gene: 6. The CDR3 DNA sequence: TGCGCCAGCAGCCAAGGACTAGCGGGAGGGATGGATACGCAGTATTTT. Translating it yields CASSQGLAGGMDTQYF.

The gene calls are TRBV19 and TRBJ2-1, with 9 bases that match TRBD2. This CDR3 is 15 amino acids long. V trimming: 3 bases; J trimming: 7 bases; junction bases outside the gene matches: 7. Germline V gene data show CDR1 as LNHDA and CDR2 as SQIVND (reference sequence). This CDR3 is CASSINAGGPNEQFF. The CDR3 coding sequence is TGTGCCAGTAGTATCAACGCGGGAGGGCCAAATGAGCAGTTCTTC.

The V and J genes are TRBV6-5 and TRBJ2-3, with TRBD1 matching over 9 bases. This CDR3 contains 14 residues. Germline values: CDR1 MNHEY, CDR2 SVGAGI. Trimming at V came to 10 bases and at J to 2 bases, leaving 7 bases not matched to a gene. This CDR3 reads CATHGTGFTDTQYF. The CDR3 DNA reads as TGTGCCACCCACGGGACAGGGTTCACAGATACGCAGTATTTT.

J is TRBJ2-7 and V is TRBV29-1, with 8 bases lining up with TRBD1. V lost 4 bases and J lost 4; bases outside the gene matches: 6. CDR1 is SQVTM and CDR2 is ANQGSEA in the germline V gene. The CDR3 contains 13 residues. The CDR3 DNA reads TGCAGCGTTGGGATGGACAGGGCTTACGAGCAGTACTTC. It translates to CSVGMDRAYEQYF.

Concerning this clone itself: Compared with germline, one end of the junction differs, possibly owing to a read error. The identical CDR3 is also encoded by other nucleotide sequences in the sample. V is TRBV28 and J is TRBJ2-2, with D maybe TRBD1 (6 bases). Germline V CDR1 and CDR2: MDHEN, SYDVKM. The CDR3 runs 17 residues. The CDR3 loop reads CASRSDSVLMNTGELFF. The CDR3 region has the DNA TGCGCCAGCAGGTCGGACAGCGTATTGATGAACACCGGGGAGCTGTTTTTT.